This passage covers 5 T cell receptor beta chains from one sample sequenced in a study of identical twins. Via MiXCR, TCRdb re-called the 5' RACE reads, giving one row per CDR3 protein. The profile covers about 790,000 distinct CDR3 sequences, with 15% to 20% appearing a single time and 13% taken by the ten largest. A further study also used this sample, focusing on T cells expressing NK-cell markers.

The sample consisted of PBMCs. These receptors were collected from a woman younger than 35 in good health.

This chain joins TRBV3-1 and TRBJ2-1; possibly TRBD2 for D (6 bases). Trimming shortened V by 3 bases and J by 12 bases, and 24 bases separated the two germline ends. CDR3 length equals 16 residues. CDR1 is LGHDT, CDR2 YNNKEL, per germline (reference sequence). As DNA, the CDR3 is TGTGCCAGCAGCCACGCGAGTAGGCCGGGACTTGGGGCGCAGTTCTTC. Its protein product is CASSHASRPGLGAQFF.

The chain links TRBV6-5 to TRBJ2-5; the D gene is possibly TRBD2 (5 bases). The germline V and J ends were trimmed by 6 bases and 5 bases, with 10 bases remaining between them. Germline values: CDR1 MNHEY, CDR2 SVGAGI. This CDR3 comprises 12 residues. CDR3 coding DNA: TGTGCCAGCAGAACTAGAAGGGAGACCCAGTACTTC. Encoded protein: CASRTRRETQYF.

This clonotype was picked up a small number of times. The J gene is TRBJ2-2, the V gene TRBV20-1; 14 bases are shared with TRBD2. The CDR3 runs 16 residues. Germline loops: CDR1 DFQATT, CDR2 SNEGSKA (reference sequence). Trimming cost V 6 bases and J 1 base; bases outside gene matches: 4. The CDR3 protein is CSAKTSGRENTGELFF. As DNA, the CDR3 is TGCAGTGCCAAGACTAGCGGGAGGGAGAACACCGGGGAGCTGTTTTTT.

This chain uses TRBV5-1 with TRBJ2-1; D unresolved. Germline V gene sequence: CDR1 SGHRS, CDR2 YFSETQ. The CDR3 contains 12 residues. Trimming removed 6 bases at V and 2 bases at J, with 6 bases between. This chain's CDR3 is CASKQAYNEQFF. In DNA form, the CDR3 reads TGCGCCAGCAAGCAAGCCTACAATGAGCAGTTCTTC. Looking up the rest from reference TRBV5-1 and TRBJ2-1 gives the full variable domain: KAGVTQTPRYLIKTRGQQVTLSCSPISGHRSVSWYQQTPGQGLQFLFEYFSETQRNKGNFPGRFSGRQFSNSRSEMNVSTLELGDSALYLCASKQAYNEQFFGPGTRLTVL.

The rearrangement uses TRBV2 and TRBJ1-5; D is undetermined. CDR1 and CDR2 from the germline V gene are SNHLY and FYNNEI. Trimming pared 6 bases from V and 3 bases from J, leaving 12 bases between. The CDR3 totals 14 residues. CDR3 coding DNA: TGTGCCAGCAGCGCTAGTGGGGTCAATCAGCCCCAGCATTTT. It yields the protein CASSASGVNQPQHF.